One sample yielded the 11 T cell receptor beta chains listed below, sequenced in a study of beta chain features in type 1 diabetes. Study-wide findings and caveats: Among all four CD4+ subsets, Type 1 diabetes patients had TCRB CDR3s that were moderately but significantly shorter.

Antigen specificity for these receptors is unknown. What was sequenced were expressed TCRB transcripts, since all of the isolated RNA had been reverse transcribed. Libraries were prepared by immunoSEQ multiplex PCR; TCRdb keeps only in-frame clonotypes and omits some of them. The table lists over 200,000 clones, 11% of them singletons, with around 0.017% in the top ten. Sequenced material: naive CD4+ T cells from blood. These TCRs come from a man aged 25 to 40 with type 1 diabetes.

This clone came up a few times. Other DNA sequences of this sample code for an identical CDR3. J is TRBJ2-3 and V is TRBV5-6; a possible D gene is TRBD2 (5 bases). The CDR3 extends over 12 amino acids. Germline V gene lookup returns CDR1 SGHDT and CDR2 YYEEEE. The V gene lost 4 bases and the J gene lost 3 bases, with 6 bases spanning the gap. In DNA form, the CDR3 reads TGTGCCAGCAGCCCGGGGACAGATACGCAGTATTTT. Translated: CASSPGTDTQYF.

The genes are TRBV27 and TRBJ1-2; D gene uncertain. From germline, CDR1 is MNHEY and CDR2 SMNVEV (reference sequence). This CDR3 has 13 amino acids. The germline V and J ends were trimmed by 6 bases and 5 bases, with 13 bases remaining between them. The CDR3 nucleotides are TGTGCCAGCAGACAGACGGGATCATATGGCTACACCTTC. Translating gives CASRQTGSYGYTF.

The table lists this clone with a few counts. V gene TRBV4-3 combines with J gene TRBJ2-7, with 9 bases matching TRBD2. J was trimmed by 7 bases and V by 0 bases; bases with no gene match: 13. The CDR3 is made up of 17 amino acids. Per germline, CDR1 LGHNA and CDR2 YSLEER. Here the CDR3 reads CASSQDRASGAPPEQYF. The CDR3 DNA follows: TGCGCCAGCAGCCAAGATAGGGCTAGCGGGGCCCCTCCGGAGCAGTACTTC.

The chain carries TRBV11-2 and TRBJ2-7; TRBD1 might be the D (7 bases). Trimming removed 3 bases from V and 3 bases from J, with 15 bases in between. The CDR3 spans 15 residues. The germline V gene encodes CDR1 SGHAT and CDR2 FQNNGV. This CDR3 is CASSLEGAMNYEQYF. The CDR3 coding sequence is TGTGCCAGCAGCTTGGAGGGGGCTATGAACTACGAGCAGTACTTC.

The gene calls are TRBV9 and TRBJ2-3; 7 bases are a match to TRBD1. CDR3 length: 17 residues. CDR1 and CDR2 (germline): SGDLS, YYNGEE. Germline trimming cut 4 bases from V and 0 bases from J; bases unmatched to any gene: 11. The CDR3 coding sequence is TGTGCCAGCAGCCCTAGACAGGGACCTTCTAGCACAGATACGCAGTATTTT. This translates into CASSPRQGPSSTDTQYF.

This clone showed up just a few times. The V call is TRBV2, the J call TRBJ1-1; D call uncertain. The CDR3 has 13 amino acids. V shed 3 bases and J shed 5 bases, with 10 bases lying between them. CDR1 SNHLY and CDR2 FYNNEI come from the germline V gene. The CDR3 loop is CASSEEGMTEAFF. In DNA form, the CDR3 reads TGTGCCAGCAGTGAGGAGGGAATGACTGAAGCTTTCTTT. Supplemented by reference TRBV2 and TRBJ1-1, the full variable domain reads EPEVTQTPSHQVTQMGQEVILRCVPISNHLYFYWYRQILGQKVEFLVSFYNNEISEKSEIFDDQFSVERPDGSNFTLKIRSTKLEDSAMYFCASSEEGMTEAFFGQGTRLTVV.

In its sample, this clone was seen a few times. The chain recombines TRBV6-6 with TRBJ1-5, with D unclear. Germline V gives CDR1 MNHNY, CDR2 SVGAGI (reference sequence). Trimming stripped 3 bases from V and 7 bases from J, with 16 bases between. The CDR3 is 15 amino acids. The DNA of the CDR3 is TGTGCCAGCAGTTATACGAGGGCCGAAACGCAGCCCCAGCATTTT. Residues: CASSYTRAETQPQHF.

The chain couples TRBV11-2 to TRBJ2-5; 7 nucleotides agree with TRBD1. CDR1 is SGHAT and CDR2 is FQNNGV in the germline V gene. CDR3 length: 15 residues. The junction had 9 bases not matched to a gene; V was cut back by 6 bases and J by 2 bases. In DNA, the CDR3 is TGTGCCAGCAGGAGACCGGGACAGAATCAAGAGACCCAGTACTTC. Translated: CASRRPGQNQETQYF. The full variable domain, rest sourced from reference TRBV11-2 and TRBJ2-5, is EAGVAQSPRYKIIEKRQSVAFWCNPISGHATLYWYQQILGQGPKLLIQFQNNGVVDDSQLPKDRFSAERLKGVDSTLKIQPAKLEDSAVYLCASRRPGQNQETQYFGPGTRLLVL.

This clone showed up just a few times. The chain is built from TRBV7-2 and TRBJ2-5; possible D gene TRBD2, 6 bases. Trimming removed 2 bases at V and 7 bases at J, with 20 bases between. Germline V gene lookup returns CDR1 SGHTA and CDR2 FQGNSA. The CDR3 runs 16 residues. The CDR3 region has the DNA TGTGCCAGCAGCTTACGACTAGGCTCTTACCGGGGGACCCAGTACTTC. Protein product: CASSLRLGSYRGTQYF.

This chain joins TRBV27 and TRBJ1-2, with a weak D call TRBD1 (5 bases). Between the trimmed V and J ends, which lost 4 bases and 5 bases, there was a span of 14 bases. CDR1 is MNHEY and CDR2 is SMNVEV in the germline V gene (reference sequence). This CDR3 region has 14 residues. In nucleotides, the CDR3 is TGTGCCAGCAGTTCCACGCAGGGTTTTTATGGCTACACCTTC. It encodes CASSSTQGFYGYTF.

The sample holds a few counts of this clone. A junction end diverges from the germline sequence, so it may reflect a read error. The CDR3 region is CASSLQGVGETQYF. Written as DNA, the CDR3 is TGTGCTAGCAGCCTACAGGGAGTGGGAGAGACCCAGTACTTC. The rearrangement joins TRBV7-7 to TRBJ2-5; perhaps TRBD1 as D (6 bases). The germline V gene encodes CDR1 SSHAT and CDR2 FNYEAQ (reference sequence). This CDR3 region has 14 residues.